The 8 T cell receptor beta chains in this list originate from one sample, sequenced in a study of tumor-infiltrating lymphocytes in primary liver carcinoma. Co-extraction of RNA and DNA was performed on about 19-30 mg of unsorted bulk tissue. Researchers generated TCR beta cDNA from about 450 ng of total RNA, relying on a constant-region primer. Investigators got TCR beta libraries out of three nested multiplex PCR rounds, done with slightly modified ARM-PCR. Rounds one and two of PCR, each of 10 cycles, were primed with TRBV1-TRBV30 forward primers and a C-beta reverse primer. A single record per CDR3 protein comes from TCRdb applying MiXCR to the multiplex PCR reads. The table lists about 48,000 distinct CDR3 sequences, over 65% of them singletons. Sequenced input: liver tumor tissue from sampling region 3. Noted subset: tumor region T3, left-lateral pole. These receptors were taken from a man between 35 and 55 years old with primary liver carcinoma and hepatitis B virus infection.

The chain is built from TRBV2 and TRBJ1-5, with D uncertain. Gene TRBJ2-3 matches the end of the DNA better, so the J call may be wrong. The CDR3 extends over 13 amino acids. The germline gives CDR1 SNHLY, CDR2 FYNNEI. In DNA, the CDR3 is TGTGCCAGCAGTGAGGATGTGGGTCAGCCCCAGTATTTT. Translation gives CASSEDVGQPQYF.

On this clonotype: The junction departs from germline at one end; a sequencing error may be responsible. V is TRBV11-2 and J is TRBJ2-1, with D possibly TRBD2 on 5 matching bases. Germline V CDR1 and CDR2: SGHAT, FQNNGV. The CDR3 totals 12 residues. This CDR3 is CVSSLDRTSGSF. The CDR3 DNA sequence: TGTGTCAGCAGCTTAGATCGCACTAGTGGGTCCTTC.

Turning to this clonotype: A junction boundary mismatches the germline segment, possibly from a read error. This chain's CDR3 is CASSLRDETYEQYF. The CDR3 DNA sequence: TGTGCTAGCAGCCTCCGGGATGAAACCTACGAGCAGTACTTC. J is TRBJ2-7 and V is TRBV6-1; D is possibly TRBD2 (5 bases). The CDR3 has 14 amino acids. Germline CDR1 and CDR2: MNHNS and SASEGT.

Comments on this clonotype: As the CDR3 is not closed by the conserved phenylalanine or tryptophan, this likely results from a read error. This chain uses TRBV29-1 with TRBJ2-7; possibly TRBD1 for D (6 bases). V gave up 4 bases and J gave up 4 bases, with 14 bases separating them. The germline gives CDR1 SQVTM, CDR2 ANQGSEA. The CDR3 loop spans 13 amino acids. The CDR3 is CSVGQVNVYEQYI. The CDR3 DNA is TGCAGCGTTGGACAGGTTAATGTTTACGAGCAGTACATC.

To note about this clonotype: One end of the junction fails to match germline, which may point to a read error. The rearrangement links TRBV11-2 to TRBJ2-3; 7 bases match TRBD1. The CDR3 consists of 17 residues. CDR1 and CDR2 from the germline V gene are SGHAT and FQNNGV. The CDR3 protein is CANSLDPVTGTSDTQYF. The DNA for the CDR3 is TGTGCCAACAGCTTAGATCCTGTGACAGGGACAAGCGATACGCAGTATTTT.

As regards this clonotype: One end of the junction is discordant with germline, which a read error may explain. V and J are TRBV12-3 or TRBV12-4 and TRBJ2-1; the D is unclear. CDR3 size: 12 residues. The CDR3 sequence: CAGNGDFNEQSF. In nucleotides, the CDR3 is TGTGCCGGCAATGGAGACTTCAATGAGCAGTCCTTC.

This clonotype was counted many times. This chain uses TRBV28 with TRBJ1-1; D gene uncertain. The CDR3 is 12 amino acids. Looked up from germline, CDR1 is MDHEN and CDR2 is SYDVKM. Trimming cost V 4 bases and J 7 bases, with 10 bases left between them. CDR3 region: CASSSTRLEAFF. The CDR3 coding sequence is TGTGCCAGCAGTTCGACCCGTCTTGAAGCTTTCTTT.

The gene calls are TRBV29-1 and TRBJ2-7; TRBD1 agrees at 7 bases. V gave up 6 bases and J gave up 5 bases; unmatched junction bases: 10. Germline assignment: CDR1 SQVTM and CDR2 ANQGSEA. The CDR3 totals 13 residues. The chain's CDR3 is CSVNRGGQDEQYF. In DNA, the CDR3 is TGCAGCGTCAACAGGGGTGGACAGGACGAGCAGTACTTC.